What follows describes a single T cell receptor (beta chain). What this receptor recognizes is not known. Base qualities are not at hand, and no much larger clone is one base apart. In total, fewer than 750 healthy bone marrow donors made up the cohort. Cohort members were all nominally healthy when sampled, although unrecorded immune exposures were likely present. The donor tested CMV seropositive and was one of the 289 seropositive cohort members. Every donor gave a peripheral blood sample, and the peripheral blood mononuclear cells from that sample were used for TCR beta sequencing. Genomic DNA extraction from the blood cell samples was performed with the Qiagen DNeasy Blood Extraction Kit. Library generation was performed with the immunoSEQ multiplex PCR assay. The multiplex PCR relied on a mix of 60 forward primers for TCR Vbeta segments and 13 reverse primers for TCR Jbeta segments. The CDR3 region of rearranged TCR beta genes was amplified from genomic DNA with a multiplex PCR assay. The amplified TCR beta libraries were sequenced on the Illumina HiSeq System as 87-base-pair reads. In the authors' own workflow: A later analysis counted 65 million to 90 million unique TCR beta chains across the 690 or so repertoires, and 10 million to 11 million of these chains were shared by at least two donors. To remove PCR and sequencing errors, raw reads were error-corrected and collapsed into unique sequences using a nearest-neighbor algorithm that merged closely related sequences. To assign V, D and J gene segments, CDR3 sequences were aligned to IMGT reference sequences. For a sequence to be retained, a match of at least six nucleotides was required to both a V gene segment and a J gene segment. A rearrangement counted as productive if the CDR3 had no stop codons and remained in frame with V and J, and every other rearrangement counted as non-productive. CDR3 was defined according to IMGT convention as the region running from the second conserved V-encoded cysteine to the conserved J-encoded phenylalanine. In an earlier analysis of just under 600 of the donors, sequences lacking an unambiguous match to a single V gene segment were excluded. In an earlier analysis of approximately 500 of the donors, a V segment was called functional when productive rearrangements were above 56.7%, and segregating when the standard deviation between donors exceeded 5%. To diagnose cytomegalovirus status from the catalog of TCR beta chain sequences, a statistical classification framework was built. A later analysis assigned V and J genes by comparing TCR nucleotide sequences with IMGT/GENE-DB human TR gene sequences. In a later analysis, CDR3 sequences and most-parsimonious VDJ recombination scenarios were assigned using the TCRdist pipeline. In a later analysis, each TCR beta chain was defined by its CDR3 amino acid sequence together with its V-gene family, and reads without a unique V-gene family were excluded. To address suspected cross-contamination and a sequencing artifact, a later analysis removed a few hundred highly shared, low-generation-probability nucleotide sequences. In a later analysis, a clonal expansion index for each public chain was calculated from normalized within-repertoire ranks of inferred template counts. In a later analysis, generation probabilities were computed using a VDJ recombination model fitted to out-of-frame rearrangements, and the results were checked against IGoR. A later analysis scored TCR-TCR, TCR-HLA and TCR-CMV co-occurrence with hypergeometric tests, applying a repertoire-size bias correction to TCR pairs. False discovery rates were estimated in a later analysis by permuting HLA or CMV assignments 20 times. A later analysis grouped co-occurring TCRs with DBSCAN, adding TCRdist sequence similarity when clustering within HLA-allele-positive subsets. For co-occurrence clustering, repertoires with fewer than 30,000 or more than 120,000 public chains were excluded, along with roughly 5 repertoires with anomalous nucleotide sharing. TCRdb took this table from immuneACCESS and kept in-frame rearrangements with V and J called. Such tables lack part of the clones; where checked against another copy, unresolved V genes explain under half of the gap, and the rest is unexplained. That table supplies the V and J calls and clone size; D and trimming were determined from the DNA. This sample has approximately 190,000 clones in its table, and around 82% of those were observed once. The ten most abundant clones make up around 1.6% of the sample.

The germline V gene gives CDR1 as MGHRA and CDR2 as YSYEKL. Compared with germline, V lacks 2 bases and J lacks 7 bases; bases without a gene match: 9. Reading from cysteine to phenylalanine, the CDR3 counts 16 amino acids. Just CDR3 DNA is preserved here, 48 bases in frame from base 1. The data belong to a study of cytomegalovirus exposure and HLA in healthy donors (dated by TCRdb to about 2017). At the level of the whole study: An earlier analysis of approximately 640 of the donors reported more than 250 Gb of sequence data and 117 million unique TCR beta sequences from about 200 million T cells. An early release covering roughly 640 HLA-typed donors comprised 250 to 350 gigabases of sequencing data and 85 million or so unique TCR sequences. Of the roughly 400 genotyped donors, 81% fell in the genetic ancestry cluster associated with self-reported Caucasian donors. The study aimed to test whether signatures of past pathogen exposure could be identified by cataloging public T cell receptors. The study profiled the T cell repertoires of hundreds of subjects by immunosequencing and related them to cytomegalovirus serostatus. Along with the roughly 670-subject first cohort, a separate validation cohort of approximately 110 different subjects was used. To predict cytomegalovirus infection status, the study brought together high-throughput TCR immunosequencing, statistical association of individual TCRs with disease status, and machine learning. A later analysis re-examined previously published TCR beta repertoires from 600 to 700 donors and added high-resolution HLA genotyping to investigate patterns of TCR occurrence. In the later analysis, no new phenotypic data were used to find candidate immune exposures; instead, reliance was placed on TCR beta sequences and their occurrence across donors. An earlier analysis of some 500 of the donors applied high-throughput TCR beta sequencing to assess whether each TCR beta V gene segment acted as functional or pseudogenic. Donor age, sex, ethnicity and CMV serostatus were compiled together with the repertoire data. A later genetic analysis took genome-wide SNP genotypes for about 65% of the 666 donors and used that subset as a discovery cohort. All discovery cohort repertoires had been generated on a single sequencing platform. Both class I and class II loci were covered by HLA typing, at four-digit resolution. The number of donors typed differed by locus, with 629-630 for A, B, C, DRB1 and DQB1, approximately 500 for DQA1, about 610 for DPA1, and approximately 470 for DPB1. Because of strong linkage in the cohort, roughly five DR-DQ haplotypes were treated as single units for association and clustering. Across approximately 400 genotyped donors of the cohort, an average of roughly 250,000 unique TCR beta nucleotide sequences per donor were sequenced, and roughly 17% of those sequences were non-productive.

Findings and caveats that apply to the study as a whole: Immune exposure information for the cohort was limited to CMV serostatus. In a later genetic analysis, a missense DCLRE1C variant was associated with V-gene and J-gene trimming of TCR beta chains, and the association was replicated in an independent cohort. The authors suggested that the approach could potentially be extended to other disease states and immunological phenotypes. Compared with the roughly 600-donor mean, donors in an Asian-associated ancestry cluster had fewer N-insertions in productive TCRs, according to a later genetic analysis. The presence/absence analyses assumed that sequencing depth was roughly uniform across donors, and that assumption may not be true. According to a later analysis, parvovirus B19, influenza, CMV and Epstein-Barr virus appeared linked to several top co-occurrence clusters. Most CMV-associated TCR beta chains appeared to be HLA-restricted in a later analysis, and the HLA associations seemed to be driven largely by CMV exposure. When HLA alleles, especially DR and DQ, strongly co-occurred, attributing TCR associations to individual alleles was difficult. In a later analysis, TCR association rates were found to vary across HLA loci, with the most associated TCRs seen for DRB1 alleles and the fewest for HLA-C alleles. Because counts were too low, seventeen rarely observed V segments, including chromosome 9 orphons, were left out of the earlier analysis of approximately 580 of the donors. A group of highly shared sequence variants was considered likely to be a technical artifact of the sequencing pipeline. Correlated functional status among segregating V segments might be attributable to linkage disequilibrium, but an unknown experimental factor could not be ruled out. In an earlier analysis of approximately 600 of the donors, most TCR beta V segments were observed in productive rearrangements about 90% or about 30% of the time, broadly matching IMGT annotations. A further reported finding was that TCR beta sequences accurately predicted the HLA-A and HLA-B alleles for most subjects in the first cohort. HLA typing was unavailable for some donors at each locus, so association tests used only the typed subset. In this cohort, only TCR beta chains were sequenced, and detectable features were limited by the absence of alpha or paired-chain data. A few of the identified cytomegalovirus-associated TCR beta chains were confirmed in vitro to be specific for cytomegalovirus antigens. A later analysis associated 16,951 TCR beta sequences with specific HLA alleles at a false discovery rate of 0.05. In the study, approximately 160 TCR beta chains were listed as associated with cytomegalovirus. Because the 87-base-pair reads could not distinguish some IMGT-functional V segments, including TRBV6-2 and TRBV6-3, those segments were excluded. The classifier was reported to diagnose cytomegalovirus status with high specificity and sensitivity in both the original and validation cohorts. While some public TCRs were present in many individuals, most TCR sequences turned up only very rarely across donors. In a later analysis, HLA-associated TCR beta chains were found to be more clonally expanded and to have lower generation probabilities than equally common non-associated chains.

The clonotype was recovered from a man in his forties or fifties in good health and CMV-seropositive. The rearranged chain carries TRBV4-1 and TRBJ2-7, with 12 middle bases fitting TRBD1. The specimen sequenced was PBMCs. The nucleotide sequence is TGCGCCAGCAGCCAATCTCCGGGACAGGGGGCGCGTGAGCAGTACTTC. Its translation is CASSQSPGQGAREQYF.